One and the same sample provided the 26 T cell receptor beta chains below, sequenced in a study of T cell responses to AZD1222 COVID-19 vaccine. TCRdb's copy holds only in-frame clones and misses some; the assay was immunoSEQ multiplex PCR. The table shows around 120,000 clones, with just over 85% occurring only once. Sequences were derived from peripheral blood, sampled on day 0 of MenACWY control vaccination. The source is an adult in good health.

The chain combines TRBV6-5 with TRBJ1-2; 8 bases are a match to TRBD1. Trimming cost V 1 base and J 8 bases; bases outside gene matches: 6. The CDR3 totals 14 residues. CDR1 is MNHEY, CDR2 SVGAGI, per germline. CDR3 region: CASSYFGQGKGYTF. The CDR3 DNA is TGTGCCAGCAGTTACTTCGGACAGGGAAAGGGCTACACCTTC.

The table lists this clone with a count of one. V and J are TRBV7-8 and TRBJ2-7; 8 bases line up with TRBD2. The ends lost 5 bases at V and 2 bases at J; junction bases unmatched: 5. The CDR3 sequence is 14 residues long. CDR1 and CDR2 from the germline V gene are SGHVS and FQNEAQ. The CDR3 spells CASSPPGGAYEQYF. The CDR3 DNA follows: TGTGCCAGCAGCCCTCCCGGGGGGGCCTACGAGCAGTACTTC. The whole variable domain, remainder taken from reference TRBV7-8 and TRBJ2-7, is GAGVSQSPRYKVAKRGQDVALRCDPISGHVSLFWYQQALGQGPEFLTYFQNEAQLDKSGLPSDRFFAERPEGSVSTLKIQRTQQEDSAVYLCASSPPGGAYEQYFGPGTRLTVT.

This clone was detected only once. V usage is TRBV6-1 and J usage is TRBJ1-5; D unresolved. The V end lost 0 bases, the J end lost 7 bases, and 1 base lay between the germline ends. In germline, CDR1 is MNHNS, CDR2 SASEGT. The CDR3 is 11 amino acids. CDR3 region: CASSEAQPQHF. The CDR3, as DNA: TGTGCCAGCAGTGAAGCCCAGCCCCAGCATTTT.

This chain joins TRBV12-5 and TRBJ2-3; D unresolved. CDR3 size: 9 residues. Trimming took 7 bases from V and 10 from J, leaving 6 bases between them. Germline V gene data show CDR1 as LGHNT and CDR2 as FRNRAP. For the CDR3, the DNA is TGTGCTAGTGTAGCTTCGCAGTATTTT. Amino acids: CASVASQYF.

This sequence joins TRBV24-1 and TRBJ2-7; D gene unclear. V lost 0 bases and J 6 bases, leaving 2 bases between the germline ends. Germline V gene sequence: CDR1 KGHDR, CDR2 SFDVKD. This CDR3 comprises 11 residues. The CDR3 nucleotides read TGTGCCACCAGTGATTTGAGCGAGCAGTACTTC. Amino acid sequence: CATSDLSEQYF.

J is TRBJ2-7 and V is TRBV28; D might be TRBD2 (5 bases). The CDR3 totals 14 residues. The germline V gene encodes CDR1 MDHEN and CDR2 SYDVKM. V lost 4 bases and J lost 2, with 12 bases in between. Written as DNA, the CDR3 is TGTGCCAGCAGTTCCCCGACGACTACCTACGAGCAGTACTTC. Encoded protein: CASSSPTTTYEQYF.

The gene calls are TRBV28 and TRBJ2-7; TRBD1 might be the D (6 bases). V was clipped by 5 bases and J by 6 bases, with 14 bases between them. The CDR3 spans 13 residues. Germline lookup yields CDR1 MDHEN and CDR2 SYDVKM. CDR3: CASSRRTDPEQYF. The DNA of the CDR3 is TGTGCCAGCAGTCGACGGACAGACCCCGAGCAGTACTTC.

This chain connects TRBV6-6 to TRBJ2-2; TRBD2 matches at 12 bases. Germline assignment: CDR1 MNHNY and CDR2 SVGAGI (reference sequence). This CDR3 region has 16 residues. The junction had 7 bases not matched to a gene; V was cut back by 6 bases and J by 5 bases. DNA of the CDR3: TGTGCCAGCAGGGACGGACTAGCGGGACGAACCGGGGAGCTGTTTTTT. Amino acid sequence: CASRDGLAGRTGELFF.

The chain combines TRBV28 with TRBJ2-4; 10 positions match TRBD1. Germline-derived CDR1 and CDR2 are MDHEN and SYDVKM. Trimming cost V 3 bases and J 1 base; bases outside gene matches: 6. This CDR3 contains 17 residues. The CDR3 reads CASSLPTGGFAKNIQYF. The CDR3 nucleotides read TGTGCCAGCAGTTTGCCGACAGGGGGCTTTGCCAAAAACATTCAGTACTTC.

This chain's CDR3 is CASSPFRNTDTQYF. The CDR3 DNA follows: TGTGCCAGCAGCCCCTTTCGTAACACAGATACGCAGTATTTT. The rearrangement links TRBV7-2 to TRBJ2-3; D is undetermined. The CDR3 has 14 amino acids. In germline, CDR1 is SGHTA, CDR2 FQGNSA. V lost 5 bases and J lost 2, with 11 bases in between.

CDR3 sequence reads: CASSTGLAGRYEQYF. For the CDR3, the DNA is TGTGCCAGCAGCACAGGACTAGCGGGCCGTTACGAGCAGTACTTC. The V gene is TRBV5-4, the J gene TRBJ2-7; 11 bases are a match to TRBD2. The junction had 7 bases not matched to a gene; V was cut back by 4 bases and J by 4 bases. Germline V gene lookup returns CDR1 SGHNT and CDR2 YYREEE (reference sequence). CDR3 size: 15 residues.

The rearrangement uses TRBV6-4 and TRBJ2-2; D is possibly TRBD2 (6 bases). Germline CDR1 is MRHNA and CDR2 is SNTAGT. The CDR3 has 15 amino acids. With 2 bases removed from V and 2 bases from J, the gap between germline ends came to 9 bases. CDR3 loop: CASSDASANTGELFF. CDR3 in DNA: TGTGCCAGCAGTGACGCTAGCGCCAACACCGGGGAGCTGTTTTTT.

On this clone: Germline is not matched at one junction end, which may reflect a read error. The rearrangement links TRBV18 to TRBJ1-1; the match to TRBD1 covers 7 bases. The V gene's germline CDR1 is KGHSH and CDR2 LQKENI. The CDR3 is made up of 13 amino acids. Here the CDR3 reads CASSPTGITEALF. The CDR3 coding sequence is TGTGCCAGCTCCCCGACAGGGATCACTGAAGCTCTCTTT.

The chain joins TRBV2 to TRBJ1-2; 12 bases match TRBD1. CDR1 and CDR2 (germline): SNHLY, FYNNEI. The trim removed 8 bases at V and 7 bases at J, leaving 8 bases unmatched. CDR3 length: 14 residues. CDR3 nucleotides: TGTGCCAGCTCCCGGGACAGGGGGCCCCCTGGCTACACCTTC. Encoded protein: CASSRDRGPPGYTF.

This clone was picked up one time. The genes are TRBV19 and TRBJ2-1, with 7 bases fitting TRBD2. This CDR3 is built from 16 residues. The J segment lost 6 bases and the V segment lost 6 bases, leaving 14 bases of the junction unmatched. Per the germline V gene, CDR1 is LNHDA and CDR2 is SQIVND (reference sequence). Here the CDR3 DNA reads TGTGCCAGTAGGCGCCCAGGGACCCCGGGAGGCAATGAGCAGTTCTTC. Its protein product is CASRRPGTPGGNEQFF.

The genes are TRBV6-6 and TRBJ1-2; D is possibly TRBD1 (5 bases). Trimming took off 0 bases at V and 7 bases at J, with 15 bases between the two ends. Germline V gene lookup returns CDR1 MNHNY and CDR2 SVGAGI (reference sequence). The CDR3 has 15 amino acids. CDR3 nucleotide sequence: TGTGCCAGCAGTTACTCTAACGTACAGGAAGGTGGCTACACCTTC. Protein: CASSYSNVQEGGYTF.

V gene TRBV7-9 combines with J gene TRBJ2-7; 7 bases align to TRBD2. CDR3 size: 17 residues. CDR1 is SEHNR and CDR2 is FQNEAQ in the germline V gene (reference sequence). The V segment lost 0 bases and the J segment 2 bases; nucleotides outside the gene matches: 10. CDR3 in amino acids: CASSLASRLAVTYEQYF. In nucleotides, the CDR3 is TGTGCCAGCAGCTTAGCGTCTCGACTAGCCGTCACCTACGAGCAGTACTTC. Full variable domain (rest looked up from reference TRBV7-9 and TRBJ2-7): DTGVSQNPRHKITKRGQNVTFRCDPISEHNRLYWYRQTLGQGPEFLTYFQNEAQLEKSRLLSDRFSAERPKGSFSTLEIQRTEQGDSAMYLCASSLASRLAVTYEQYFGPGTRLTVT.

The chain has TRBV5-1 and TRBJ2-6; D is perhaps TRBD1 (6 bases). Germline V gene sequence: CDR1 SGHRS, CDR2 YFSETQ. Trimming removed 0 bases at V and 0 bases at J, with 10 bases between. CDR3 length: 17 amino acids. The CDR3 reads CASSLATGNSGANVLTF. In nucleotides, the CDR3 is TGCGCCAGCAGCTTGGCAACAGGGAACTCTGGGGCCAACGTCCTGACTTTC.

The chain combines TRBV30 with TRBJ2-7; D possibly corresponds to TRBD1 (5 bases). Trimming took off 2 bases at V and 2 bases at J, with 13 bases between the two ends. Per the germline V gene, CDR1 is GTSNPN and CDR2 is SVGIG (reference sequence). The CDR3 contains 14 residues. CDR3 DNA sequence: TGTGCCTGGAGTTCCCAGGGCGGACCCTACGAGCAGTACTTC. This gives the protein CAWSSQGGPYEQYF.

This clone was seen a single time. The chain uses TRBV7-2 and TRBJ1-5, with D tentatively TRBD1 (5 bases). The CDR3 sequence is 15 residues long. Trimming took 4 bases from V and 0 from J, leaving 10 bases between them. The germline V gene encodes CDR1 SGHTA and CDR2 FQGNSA. The CDR3, as DNA: TGTGCCAGCAGCTGGAGGGGTTATAGCAATCAGCCCCAGCATTTT. This gives the protein CASSWRGYSNQPQHF.

The chain links TRBV2 to TRBJ2-7, with 8 nucleotides matching TRBD2. The CDR3 runs to 15 residues. CDR1 SNHLY and CDR2 FYNNEI come from the germline V gene. Losses at the gene ends were 6 bases for V and 7 bases for J; bases not matched to a gene: 14. CDR3 DNA: TGTGCCAGCAGGGGGACTAGTAACCTTCCGGGGGAGCAGTACTTC. Translated: CASRGTSNLPGEQYF.

The chain employs TRBV9 and TRBJ2-5; D is unclear. The CDR3 extends over 16 amino acids. Trimming left V 3 bases short and J 4 bases short, with 19 bases between. Looked up from germline, CDR1 is SGDLS and CDR2 is YYNGEE. Here the CDR3 reads CASSGNPGIKSETQYF. In DNA form, the CDR3 reads TGTGCCAGCAGCGGCAATCCTGGTATCAAGTCAGAGACCCAGTACTTC.

The V and J genes are TRBV9 and TRBJ1-2; tentative D call: TRBD1 (6 bases). V shed 2 bases and J shed 3 bases, with 14 bases lying between them. Germline V lookup: CDR1 SGDLS, CDR2 YYNGEE. This CDR3 is built from 15 residues. CDR3 sequence: CASSVDTGMDYGYTF. For the CDR3, the DNA is TGTGCCAGCAGCGTGGATACAGGGATGGACTATGGCTACACCTTC.

This chain connects TRBV5-4 to TRBJ2-7; D may be TRBD1 or TRBD2 (6 bases each). V dropped 9 bases and J dropped 7 bases, with 20 bases sitting between them. This CDR3 is built from 13 residues. In germline, CDR1 is SGHNT, CDR2 YYREEE (reference sequence). CDR3 protein: CATSSTRGGEQYF. Here the CDR3 DNA reads TGTGCCACCTCTAGCACCCGAGGGGGGGAGCAGTACTTC. The variable domain in full, completed from reference TRBV5-4 and TRBJ2-7, reads ETGVTQSPTHLIKTRGQQVTLRCSSQSGHNTVSWYQQALGQGPQFIFQYYREEENGRGNFPPRFSGLQFPNYSSELNVNALELDDSALYLCATSSTRGGEQYFGPGTRLTVT.

V is TRBV5-1 and J is TRBJ1-6; no reliable D call. CDR3 length: 14 amino acids. V lost 1 base, J lost 3 bases, and 5 bases lay in between. Germline V lookup: CDR1 SGHRS, CDR2 YFSETQ. The CDR3 reads CASSLTGYNSPLHF. In DNA form, the CDR3 reads TGCGCCAGCAGCTTGACGGGCTATAATTCACCCCTCCACTTT.

V usage is TRBV28 and J usage is TRBJ2-7, with 9 bases identical to TRBD1. The CDR3 has 14 amino acids. Trimming took 6 bases from V and 6 from J; bases not matched to a gene: 9. Germline CDR1 MDHEN, CDR2 SYDVKM. The CDR3 DNA reads as TGTGCCAGCAGAGCTACAGGGGGCGCCTCCGAGCAGTACTTC. It specifies CASRATGGASEQYF.